This T cell receptor beta chain comes out of a study of OX40 agonist ivuxolimab in advanced cancers. Looking at the study overall: Ivuxolimab was an agonistic, fully human IgG2 monoclonal antibody directed against OX40 (CD134), a costimulatory receptor. Intravenous ivuxolimab was administered to patients every 2 weeks at six dose levels: 0.01, 0.1, 0.3, 1.5, 3 and 10 mg/kg. Among the roughly 50 dose-escalation patients, 19 had hepatocellular carcinoma, 15 or so melanoma, 9 renal cell carcinoma and 9 head and neck cancer. In the dose-escalation cohort, around four fifths of patients were male, and the mean age was roughly 56 years with a range of roughly 20 to 85. Patients were allowed to have had prior anti-PD-1, anti-PD-L1 or anti-CTLA-4 therapy, and around 41% of the dose-escalation patients had previously received checkpoint inhibitors. Partial responses occurred in three dose-escalation patients, of whom one had hepatocellular carcinoma and two had cutaneous melanoma. Peripheral TCRbeta sequencing aimed to test whether ivuxolimab altered TCR sequence diversity and caused clonal T-cell expansion. The paper reports the monotherapy dose-escalation portion (N = 52 patients) of the phase I ivuxolimab trial. Results and caveats for the whole study, not just this receptor: Low levels of normalized T-cell clonal expansion were also seen in some patients who did not respond. In the 0.1-3.0 mg/kg groups, partial responders were among the patients with the lowest normalized peripheral clonal expansion, particularly in CD8+ T cells. At doses from 0.1 to 3.0 mg/kg, clonal expansion was seen in both CD4+ and CD8+ blood T cells between baseline and week 6. After ivuxolimab, expanded clones were on average more numerous among CD8+ T cells than among CD4+ T cells. Which antigens the clonally expanded peripheral T cells were specific for was not determined.

Worth noting for this clone: Its antigen remains unidentified. No base qualities exist here, and no much larger clone lies one base off it.

Genomic DNA was extracted from sorted cells for sequencing of the TCRbeta CDR3 region. The immunoSEQ Assay was used for sequencing of TCRbeta CDR3 regions. TCRdb retrieved this table from immuneACCESS and kept in-frame rearrangements only. Not all clones are present; in checked studies, unresolved V genes account for under half, and no reason is known for the remainder. Within this sample are around 58,000 clones, with 80% to 90% of them counted one time only. Just over 1.4% of the sample lies in the top ten. CDR3 length: 14 amino acids, cysteine to phenylalanine. CDR3 DNA is the only sequence kept; it has 42 bases, read in frame from the first base. Trimming removed 0 bases from V and 4 bases from J, leaving 10 bases between the germline ends. Taken from the germline V gene, the CDR1 and CDR2 loops are SGHRS and YFSETQ. Patients with autoimmune disease history or receiving systemic immunosuppression were excluded from the trial. Peripheral blood for TCR sequencing was drawn from every dose cohort at baseline, at cycle 4 day 1 and at cycle 7 day 1. The samples were drawn from a first-in-human, open-label, multicenter phase I dose-escalation trial of ivuxolimab. Adults with locally advanced or metastatic melanoma, renal cell carcinoma, hepatocellular carcinoma or head and neck squamous cell carcinoma were enrolled in the trial. Before TCR sequencing, CD4+ T cells and CD8+ T cells from peripheral blood were sorted into separate populations.

The TCR sequence derives from an adult with an advanced solid tumor such as melanoma, head and neck, liver or kidney cancer. The receptor chain draws on TRBV5-1 and TRBJ2-5; the D gene is not confidently resolved. The sequences come from CD4+ or CD8+ T cells sorted from blood, collected in a trial of the OX40 agonist ivuxolimab. The CDR3 here reads CASSLDLGVETQYF. In nucleotide form, the sequence is TGCGCCAGCAGCTTGGACCTAGGTGTAGAGACCCAGTACTTC.